This TCR beta chain was retrieved from a study of OX40 agonist ivuxolimab in advanced cancers. Repertoires were generated with immunoSEQ multiplex PCR, while TCRdb's copy carries only in-frame clones and drops some. This table has about 76,000 clones, roughly 90% appearing once. The timepoints at which blood was sampled were baseline, cycle 4 day 1, and cycle 7 day 1. The CDR3 is 14 residues long. Germline V gene lookup returns CDR1 SQVTM and CDR2 ANQGSEA. Trimming stripped 6 bases from V and 2 bases from J, with 17 bases between. The source material was CD4+ or CD8+ T cells sorted from blood, sampled in a trial of the OX40 agonist ivuxolimab. This receptor was taken from an adult with an advanced solid tumor such as melanoma, head and neck, liver or kidney cancer. The chain combines TRBV29-1 with TRBJ2-7, with D possibly TRBD1 on 5 matching bases. The CDR3 coding sequence is TGCAGCGTCGGTTACAGGACGGTGACCTACGAGCAGTACTTC. Translation: CSVGYRTVTYEQYF.